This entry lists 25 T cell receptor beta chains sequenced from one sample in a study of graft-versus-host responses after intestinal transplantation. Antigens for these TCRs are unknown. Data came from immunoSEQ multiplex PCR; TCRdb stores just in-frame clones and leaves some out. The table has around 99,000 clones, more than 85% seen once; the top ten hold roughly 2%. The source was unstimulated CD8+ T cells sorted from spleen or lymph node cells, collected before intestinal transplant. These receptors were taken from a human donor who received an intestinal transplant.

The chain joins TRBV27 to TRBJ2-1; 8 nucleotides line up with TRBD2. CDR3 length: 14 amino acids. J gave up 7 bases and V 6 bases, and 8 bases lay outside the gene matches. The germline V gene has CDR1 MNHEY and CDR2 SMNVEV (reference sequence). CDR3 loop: CASSRDTGGNEQFF. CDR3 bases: TGTGCCAGCAGCCGAGACACGGGGGGGAATGAGCAGTTCTTC.

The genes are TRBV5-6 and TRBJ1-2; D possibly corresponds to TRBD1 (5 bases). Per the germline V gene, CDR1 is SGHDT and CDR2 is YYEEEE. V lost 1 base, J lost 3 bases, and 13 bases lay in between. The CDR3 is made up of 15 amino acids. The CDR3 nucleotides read TGTGCCAGCAGCTTGTACCGACAGATAGACTATGGCTACACCTTC. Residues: CASSLYRQIDYGYTF. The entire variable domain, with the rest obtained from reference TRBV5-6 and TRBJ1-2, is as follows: DAGVTQSPTHLIKTRGQQVTLRCSPKSGHDTVSWYQQALGQGPQFIFQYYEEEERQRGNFPDRFSGHQFPNYSSELNVNALLLGDSALYLCASSLYRQIDYGYTFGSGTRLTVV.

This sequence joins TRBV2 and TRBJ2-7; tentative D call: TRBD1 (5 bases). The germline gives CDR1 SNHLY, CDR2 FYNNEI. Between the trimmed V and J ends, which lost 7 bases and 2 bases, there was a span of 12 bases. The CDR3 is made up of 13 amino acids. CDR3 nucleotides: TGTGCCAGCAAAGGGCAGGACACCTACGAGCAGTACTTC. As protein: CASKGQDTYEQYF.

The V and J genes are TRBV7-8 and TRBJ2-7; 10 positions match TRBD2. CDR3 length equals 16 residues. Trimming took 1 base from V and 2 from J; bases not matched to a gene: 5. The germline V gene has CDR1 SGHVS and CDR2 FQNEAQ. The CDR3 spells CASSLGLAGVAYEQYF. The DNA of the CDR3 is TGTGCCAGCAGCTTAGGCCTAGCGGGGGTAGCCTACGAGCAGTACTTC.

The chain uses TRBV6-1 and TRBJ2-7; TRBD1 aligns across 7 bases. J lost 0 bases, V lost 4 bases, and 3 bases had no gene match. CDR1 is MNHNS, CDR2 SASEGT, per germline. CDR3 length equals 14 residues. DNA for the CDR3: TGTGCCAGCAGTGGCCGGGACAGCTCCTACGAGCAGTACTTC. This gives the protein CASSGRDSSYEQYF.

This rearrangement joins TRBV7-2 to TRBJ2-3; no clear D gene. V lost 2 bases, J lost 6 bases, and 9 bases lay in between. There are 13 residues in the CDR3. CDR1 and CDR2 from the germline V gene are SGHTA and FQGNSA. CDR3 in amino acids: CASSLRTWDTQYF. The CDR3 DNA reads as TGTGCCAGCAGCTTAAGAACTTGGGATACGCAGTATTTT. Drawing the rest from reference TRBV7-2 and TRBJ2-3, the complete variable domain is GAGVSQSPSNKVTEKGKDVELRCDPISGHTALYWYRQSLGQGLEFLIYFQGNSAPDKSGLPSDRFSAERTGGSVSTLTIQRTQQEDSAVYLCASSLRTWDTQYFGPGTRLTVL.

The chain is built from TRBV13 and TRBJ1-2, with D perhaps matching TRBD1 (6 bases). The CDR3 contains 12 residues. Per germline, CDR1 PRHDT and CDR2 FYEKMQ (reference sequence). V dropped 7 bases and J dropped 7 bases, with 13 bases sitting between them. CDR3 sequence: CASTLAGAGYTF. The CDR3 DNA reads TGTGCCAGCACCCTAGCAGGGGCTGGCTACACCTTC.

CDR3 in DNA: TGTGCCAGCAGCCATTGGACAGGGGGCGGGGAGACCCAGTACTTC. It codes for CASSHWTGGGETQYF. The rearrangement uses TRBV7-2 and TRBJ2-5; 11 nucleotides align to TRBD1. The length of the CDR3 is 15 residues. Losses at the gene ends were 5 bases for V and 5 bases for J; bases not matched to a gene: 7. CDR1 and CDR2 from the germline V gene are SGHTA and FQGNSA. Looking up the rest from reference TRBV7-2 and TRBJ2-5 gives the full variable domain: GAGVSQSPSNKVTEKGKDVELRCDPISGHTALYWYRQSLGQGLEFLIYFQGNSAPDKSGLPSDRFSAERTGGSVSTLTIQRTQQEDSAVYLCASSHWTGGGETQYFGPGTRLLVL.

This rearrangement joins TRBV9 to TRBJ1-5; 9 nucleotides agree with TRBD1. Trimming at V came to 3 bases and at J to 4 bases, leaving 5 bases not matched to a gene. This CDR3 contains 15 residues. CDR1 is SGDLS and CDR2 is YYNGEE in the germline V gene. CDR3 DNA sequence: TGTGCCAGCAGCGCCGGGACAGGGCTTAATCAGCCCCAGCATTTT. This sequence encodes CASSAGTGLNQPQHF.

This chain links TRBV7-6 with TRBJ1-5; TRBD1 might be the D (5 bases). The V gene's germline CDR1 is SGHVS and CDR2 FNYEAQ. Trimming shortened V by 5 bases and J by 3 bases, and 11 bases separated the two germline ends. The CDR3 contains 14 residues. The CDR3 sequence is CASSKTVSNQPQHF. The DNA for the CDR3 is TGTGCCAGCAGCAAGACAGTCTCCAATCAGCCCCAGCATTTT.

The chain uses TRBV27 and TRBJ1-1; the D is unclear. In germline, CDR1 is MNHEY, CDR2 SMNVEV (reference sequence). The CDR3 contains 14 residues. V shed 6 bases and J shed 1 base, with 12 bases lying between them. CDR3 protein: CASRKRRANTEAFF. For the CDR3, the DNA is TGTGCCAGCAGAAAAAGGAGGGCGAACACTGAAGCTTTCTTT.

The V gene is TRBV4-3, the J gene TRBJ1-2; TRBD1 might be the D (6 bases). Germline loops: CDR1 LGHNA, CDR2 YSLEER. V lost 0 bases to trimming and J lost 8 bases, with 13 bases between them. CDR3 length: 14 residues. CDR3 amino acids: CASSQERGTEGYTF. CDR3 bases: TGCGCCAGCAGCCAAGAAAGGGGGACGGAAGGCTACACCTTC.

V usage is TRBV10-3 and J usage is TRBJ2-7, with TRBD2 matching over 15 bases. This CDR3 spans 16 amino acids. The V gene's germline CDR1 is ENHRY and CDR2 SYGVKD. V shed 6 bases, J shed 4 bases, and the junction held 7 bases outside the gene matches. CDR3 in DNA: TGTGCCATCAGCCCCGGGACTAGCGGGGGGAATTACGAGCAGTACTTC. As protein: CAISPGTSGGNYEQYF.

CDR3 nucleotides: TGTGCCAGCAGTACAACCGGGACAGGGAGTTCACCCCTCCACTTT. Translating gives CASSTTGTGSSPLHF. The rearrangement joins TRBV27 to TRBJ1-6; TRBD1 matches at 9 bases. This CDR3 spans 15 amino acids. The J segment lost 9 bases and the V segment lost 5 bases, leaving 8 bases of the junction unmatched. Germline CDR1 reads MNHEY; CDR2 reads SMNVEV (reference sequence).

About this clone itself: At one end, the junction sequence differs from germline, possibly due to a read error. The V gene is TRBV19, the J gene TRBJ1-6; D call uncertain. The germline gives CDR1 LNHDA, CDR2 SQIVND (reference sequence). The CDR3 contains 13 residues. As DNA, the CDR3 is TGTGCCAGCAGTATCGGAGTGGGTTCACCCCTCCACTTT. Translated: CASSIGVGSPLHF.

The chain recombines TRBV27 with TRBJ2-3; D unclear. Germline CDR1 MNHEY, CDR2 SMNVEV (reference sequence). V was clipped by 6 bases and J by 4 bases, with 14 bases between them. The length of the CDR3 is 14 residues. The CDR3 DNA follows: TGTGCCAGCAGAGTTTCGTCGATAGCAGATACGCAGTATTTT. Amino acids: CASRVSSIADTQYF.

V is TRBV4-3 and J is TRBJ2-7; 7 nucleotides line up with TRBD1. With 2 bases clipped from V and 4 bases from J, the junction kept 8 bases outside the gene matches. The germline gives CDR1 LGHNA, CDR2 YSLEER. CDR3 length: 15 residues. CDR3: CASSQTRDSTYEQYF. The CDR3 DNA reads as TGCGCCAGCAGCCAAACCCGGGACAGTACATACGAGCAGTACTTC.

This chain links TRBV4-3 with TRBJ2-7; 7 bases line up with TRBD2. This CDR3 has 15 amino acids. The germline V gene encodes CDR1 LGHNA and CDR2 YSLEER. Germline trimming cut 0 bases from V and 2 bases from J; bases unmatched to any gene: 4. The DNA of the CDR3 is TGCGCCAGCAGCCAAGATCGCGGGGGACCCTACGAGCAGTACTTC. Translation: CASSQDRGGPYEQYF.

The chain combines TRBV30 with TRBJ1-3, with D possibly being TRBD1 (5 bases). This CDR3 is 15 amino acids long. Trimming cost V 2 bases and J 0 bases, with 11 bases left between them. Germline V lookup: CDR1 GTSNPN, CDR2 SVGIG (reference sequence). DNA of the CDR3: TGTGCCTGGAGTTGGGTCGGGGGCTCTGGAAACACCATATATTTT. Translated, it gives CAWSWVGGSGNTIYF.

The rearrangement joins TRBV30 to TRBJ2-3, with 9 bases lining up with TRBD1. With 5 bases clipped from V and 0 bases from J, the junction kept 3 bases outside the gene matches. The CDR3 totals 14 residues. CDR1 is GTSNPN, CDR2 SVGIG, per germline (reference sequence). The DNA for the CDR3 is TGTGCCTGGGGCGGGACAGGGAGCACAGATACGCAGTATTTT. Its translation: CAWGGTGSTDTQYF.

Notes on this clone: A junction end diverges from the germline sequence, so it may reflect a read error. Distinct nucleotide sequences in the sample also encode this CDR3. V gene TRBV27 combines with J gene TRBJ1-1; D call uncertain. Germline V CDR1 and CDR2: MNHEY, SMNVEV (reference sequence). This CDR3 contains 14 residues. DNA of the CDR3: TGTGCCAGCAGTTTAACTCAGGTGAACACTGAAGCCTTCTTT. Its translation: CASSLTQVNTEAFF.

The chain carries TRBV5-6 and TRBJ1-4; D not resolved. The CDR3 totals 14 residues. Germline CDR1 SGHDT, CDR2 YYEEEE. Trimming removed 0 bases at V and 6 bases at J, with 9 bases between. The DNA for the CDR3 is TGTGCCAGCAGCTTGGGTCCAGTGGATGAAAAACTGTTTTTT. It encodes CASSLGPVDEKLFF.

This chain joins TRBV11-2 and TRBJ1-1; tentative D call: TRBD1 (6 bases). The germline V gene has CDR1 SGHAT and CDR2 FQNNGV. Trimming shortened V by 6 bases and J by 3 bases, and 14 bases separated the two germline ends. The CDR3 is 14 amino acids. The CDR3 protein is CASRPGGGDTEAFF. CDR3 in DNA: TGTGCCAGCAGACCCGGGGGGGGCGACACTGAAGCTTTCTTT.

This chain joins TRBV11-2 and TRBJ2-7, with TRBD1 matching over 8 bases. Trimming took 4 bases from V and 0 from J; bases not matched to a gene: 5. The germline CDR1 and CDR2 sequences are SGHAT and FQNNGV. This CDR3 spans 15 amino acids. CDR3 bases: TGTGCCAGCAGCTCCCTGGGACAGGACTCCTACGAGCAGTACTTC. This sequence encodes CASSSLGQDSYEQYF.

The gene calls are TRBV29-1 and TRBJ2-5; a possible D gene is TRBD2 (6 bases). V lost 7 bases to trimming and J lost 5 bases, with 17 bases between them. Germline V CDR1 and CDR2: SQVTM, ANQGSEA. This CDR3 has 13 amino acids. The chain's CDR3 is CSASGGIGETQYF. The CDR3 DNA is TGCAGCGCCTCGGGCGGGATAGGGGAGACCCAGTACTTC.